This T cell receptor (beta chain) was recorded in a study of shared clonotypes between healthy human individuals. Trimming took 3 bases from V and 1 from J, leaving 15 bases between them. Germline-derived CDR1 and CDR2 are MGHRA and YSYEKL. The CDR3 covers 16 residues. Assay used: immunoSEQ multiplex PCR; TCRdb lists only in-frame clones, some missing. The sample records around 1.5 million clones, approximately 98% being singletons. Sequenced material: naive CD4+ T cells sorted from blood. Subset noted: CD45RA+ positively selected. The J gene is TRBJ1-1, the V gene TRBV4-1; possibly TRBD1 for D (5 bases). This sequence was found in a man younger than 45 in good health. CDR3 nucleotides: TGCGCCAGCAGCCAGGATATACAGAGGGGGAACACTGAAGCTTTCTTT. This encodes CASSQDIQRGNTEAFF.